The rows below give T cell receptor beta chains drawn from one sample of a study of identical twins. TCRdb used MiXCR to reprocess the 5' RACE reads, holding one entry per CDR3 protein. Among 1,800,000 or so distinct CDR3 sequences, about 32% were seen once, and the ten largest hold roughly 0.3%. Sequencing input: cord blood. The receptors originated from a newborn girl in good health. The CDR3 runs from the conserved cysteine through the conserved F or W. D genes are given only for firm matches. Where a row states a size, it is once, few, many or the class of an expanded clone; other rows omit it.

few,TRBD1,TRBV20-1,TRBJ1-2,TGCAGTGCTCGGACAGGGGGAGGCCTCTATGGCTACACCTTC,CSARTGGGLYGYTF
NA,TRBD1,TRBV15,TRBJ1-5,TGTGCCACCAGCAGAGGCCTCATGAACAGGGGGGATCAGCCCCAGCATTTT,CATSRGLMNRGDQPQHF
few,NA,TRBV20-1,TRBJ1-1,TGCAGTGCTTCCCCGGGGGGAGTTAACACTGAAGCTTTCTTT,CSASPGGVNTEAFF
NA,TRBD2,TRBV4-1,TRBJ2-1,TGCGCCAGCAGCCAAGTGGGGACTAGCTTCTACGAGCAGTTCTTC,CASSQVGTSFYEQFF
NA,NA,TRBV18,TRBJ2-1,TGTGCCAGCTCACCAGGTTGGAACTACAATGAGCAGTTCTTC,CASSPGWNYNEQFF
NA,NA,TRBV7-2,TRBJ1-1,TGTGCCAGCAGCTTAGACGGCCCTAACACTGAAGCTTTCTTT,CASSLDGPNTEAFF
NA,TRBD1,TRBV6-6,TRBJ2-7,TGTGCCAGCAGCCATGGGACAGGCCCACACAATGAGCAGTACTTC,CASSHGTGPHNEQYF
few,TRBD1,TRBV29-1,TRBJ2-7,TGCAGCGTTGTGGGGGAAGGGGGCCAGTACGAGCAGTACTTC,CSVVGEGGQYEQYF
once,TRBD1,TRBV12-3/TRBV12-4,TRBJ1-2,TGTGCCAGCAGCCCACAGGGGGCGCTTGGCTACACCTTC,CASSPQGALGYTF
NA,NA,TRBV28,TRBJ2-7,TGTGCCAGCAGGTCCCCTGACAGATCCCTTTACGAGCAGTACTTC,CASRSPDRSLYEQYF
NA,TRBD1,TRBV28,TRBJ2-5,TGTGCCAGCAGTTTATTAGGACAGGGGGGTCTCGGTGAGCAGTACTTC,CASSLLGQGGLGEQYF
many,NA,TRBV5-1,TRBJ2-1,TGCGCCAGCAGCTTGATAGGAAATTCAGGGAATGAGCAGTTCTTC,CASSLIGNSGNEQFF
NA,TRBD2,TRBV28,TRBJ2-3,TGTGCCAGCAGTGGCCCTAGCGGTAGCACAGATACGCAGTATTTT,CASSGPSGSTDTQYF
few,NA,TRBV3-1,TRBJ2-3,TGTGCCAGCAGCCCCACACTACCGGGAGACTCAGATACGCAGTATTTT,CASSPTLPGDSDTQYF